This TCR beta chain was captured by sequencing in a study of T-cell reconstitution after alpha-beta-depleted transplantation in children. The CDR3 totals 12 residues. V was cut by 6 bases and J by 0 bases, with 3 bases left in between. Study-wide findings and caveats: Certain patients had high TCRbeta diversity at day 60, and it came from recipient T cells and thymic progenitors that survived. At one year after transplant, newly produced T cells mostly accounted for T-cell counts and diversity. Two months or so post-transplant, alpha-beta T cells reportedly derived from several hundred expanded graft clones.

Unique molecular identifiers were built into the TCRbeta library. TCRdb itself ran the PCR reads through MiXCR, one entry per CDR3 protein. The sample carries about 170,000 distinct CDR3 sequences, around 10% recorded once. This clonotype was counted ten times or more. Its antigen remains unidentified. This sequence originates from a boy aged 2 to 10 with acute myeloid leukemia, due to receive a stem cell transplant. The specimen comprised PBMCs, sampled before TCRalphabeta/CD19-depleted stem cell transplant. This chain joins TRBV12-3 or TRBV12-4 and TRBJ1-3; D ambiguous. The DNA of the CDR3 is TGTGCCAGCAGGCTCTCTGGAAACACCATATATTTT. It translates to CASRLSGNTIYF.